This T cell receptor beta chain came from a study of CXCR3-negative and CXCR3-positive naive CD8 T cells. Overall study findings and caveats: Researchers report that CXCR3-positive naive cells carry more hydrophobic TRB CDR3s than CXCR3-negative naive cells.

UMI-labeled 5' RACE yielded the TRB cDNA libraries. TCRdb re-called the 5' RACE reads; one entry per CDR3 protein, DNA not given. This table holds about 4,900 distinct CDR3 sequences. The CDR3 has 16 residues. Germline V CDR1 and CDR2: MGHRA, YSYEKL. With respect to this clonotype: Its antigen is not known.

The TCR sequence derives from a human donor in good health. Some clones in this sample may be carry-over from other donors' samples. Sequenced material: naive CXCR3+ CD8+ T cells from blood. Subset here: CD45RO-CCR7+CD27+CD95- naive CD8+ T cells expressing CXCR3 (TNR3+). The gene calls are TRBV4-1 and TRBJ2-2; TCRdb's D call, TRBD1, is unchecked because there is no DNA. The CDR3 sequence is CASSSGATSNTGELFF.